This T cell receptor (beta chain) was found in a study of vaccination and CD4 T cells after COVID-19. Oncomine TCR Beta short-read sequencing was applied to DNA from cultured CD4+ T cells. From the PCR reads, TCRdb called clonotypes with MiXCR, one entry per CDR3 protein. The data hold 25,000 to 30,000 distinct CDR3 sequences, with roughly 52% observed a single time. Trimming removed 4 bases from V and 3 bases from J, with 12 bases in between. CDR3 length: 13 amino acids. Germline V gives CDR1 DFQATT, CDR2 SNEGSKA (reference sequence). As for treatment: roughly ten-day PBMC culture with coronavirus spike peptide pools or control peptides (ViraFEST assay). With regard to this clonotype: Its specificity is unknown.

The genes are TRBV20-1 and TRBJ2-5, with D perhaps matching TRBD2 (6 bases). Source: CD4+ T cells from blood, cultured in vitro, taken before SARS-CoV-2 vaccination. This clonotype originated in a human donor who received a COVID-19 vaccine. CDR3 sequence: CSAIGLIEETQYF. For the CDR3, the DNA is TGCAGTGCTATCGGACTAATTGAAGAGACCCAGTACTTC.